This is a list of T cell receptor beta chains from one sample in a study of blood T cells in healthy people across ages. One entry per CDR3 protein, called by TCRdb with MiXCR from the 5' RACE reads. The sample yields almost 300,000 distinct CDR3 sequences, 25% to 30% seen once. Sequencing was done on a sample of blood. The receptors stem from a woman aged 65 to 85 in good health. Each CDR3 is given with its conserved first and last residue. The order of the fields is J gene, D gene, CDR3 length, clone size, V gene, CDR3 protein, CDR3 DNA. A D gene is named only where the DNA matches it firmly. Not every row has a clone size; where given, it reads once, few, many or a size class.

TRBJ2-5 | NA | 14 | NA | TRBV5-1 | CASSFYGIQETQYF | TGCGCCAGCAGCTTTTACGGGATCCAAGAGACCCAGTACTTC
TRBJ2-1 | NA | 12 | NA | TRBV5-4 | CASSYNSDEQFF | TGTGCCAGCAGCTACAATTCGGATGAGCAGTTCTTC
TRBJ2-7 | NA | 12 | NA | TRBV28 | CASSLWAYEQYF | TGTGCCAGCAGTTTATGGGCCTACGAGCAGTACTTC
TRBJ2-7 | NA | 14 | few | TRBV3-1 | CASSQPRTGLEQYF | TGTGCCAGCAGCCAGCCCAGGACTGGCCTCGAGCAGTACTTC
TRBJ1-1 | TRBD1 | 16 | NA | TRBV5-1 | CASSLGQGAPMTEAFF | TGCGCCAGCAGCTTGGGACAGGGGGCGCCGATGACTGAAGCTTTCTTT
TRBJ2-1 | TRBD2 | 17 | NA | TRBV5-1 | CASSFLVGGPGDNEQFF | TGCGCCAGCAGCTTTCTAGTGGGAGGGCCGGGAGATAATGAGCAGTTCTTC
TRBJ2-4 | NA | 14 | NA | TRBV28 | CATAEGSAKNIQYF | TGTGCCACCGCGGAGGGATCTGCCAAAAACATTCAGTACTTC
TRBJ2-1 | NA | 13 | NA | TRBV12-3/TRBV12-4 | CASCFSGLNEQFF | TGTGCCAGCTGTTTCTCCGGCCTCAATGAGCAGTTCTTC
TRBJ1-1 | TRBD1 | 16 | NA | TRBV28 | CASSPVGDRGPTEAFF | TGTGCCAGCAGTCCCGTTGGGGACAGGGGGCCAACTGAAGCTTTCTTT
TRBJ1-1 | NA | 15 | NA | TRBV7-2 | CASSLNRVGNTEAFF | TGTGCCAGCAGCCTGAACAGGGTAGGGAACACTGAAGCTTTCTTT
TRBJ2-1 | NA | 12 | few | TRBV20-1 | CSANGQLSEQFF | TGCAGTGCTAATGGCCAACTGAGCGAGCAGTTCTTC
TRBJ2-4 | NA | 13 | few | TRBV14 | CASSPYLGGIQYF | TGTGCCAGCAGCCCCTACCTCGGGGGAATTCAGTACTTC
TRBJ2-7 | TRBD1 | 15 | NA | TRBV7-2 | CASSTGQGATYEQYF | TGTGCCAGCAGCACAGGACAGGGGGCGACCTACGAGCAGTACTTC
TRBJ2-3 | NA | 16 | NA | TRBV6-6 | CASSYSGQVSVDTQYF | TGTGCCAGCAGTTACTCCGGCCAGGTTAGCGTAGATACGCAGTATTTT
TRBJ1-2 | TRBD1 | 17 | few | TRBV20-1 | CSAPGARSGTGNYGYTF | TGCAGTGCCCCCGGGGCCCGGTCGGGGACAGGGAACTATGGCTACACCTTC
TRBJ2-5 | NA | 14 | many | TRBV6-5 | CASSRSREKETQYF | TGTGCCAGCAGTAGGTCCAGGGAGAAAGAGACCCAGTACTTC
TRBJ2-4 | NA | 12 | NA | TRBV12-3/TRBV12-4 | CASSAGPNIQYF | TGTGCCAGCAGTGCGGGACCTAACATTCAGTACTTC
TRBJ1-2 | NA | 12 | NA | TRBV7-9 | CASSLHSYGYTF | TGTGCCAGCAGCTTGCACTCCTATGGCTACACCTTC
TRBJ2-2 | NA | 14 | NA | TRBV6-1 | CASSTTSRTGELFF | TGTGCCAGCAGTACGACAAGTCGCACCGGGGAGCTGTTTTTT
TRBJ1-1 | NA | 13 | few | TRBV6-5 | CASSSYTGPEAFF | TGTGCCAGCAGTAGCTACACCGGCCCTGAAGCTTTCTTT
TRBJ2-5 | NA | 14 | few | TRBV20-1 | CSARGDTIQETQYF | TGCAGTGCTAGGGGGGACACTATCCAAGAGACCCAGTACTTC
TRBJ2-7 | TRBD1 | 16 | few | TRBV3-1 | CASSQLPGQGSYEQYF | TGTGCCAGCAGCCAACTGCCGGGACAGGGATCCTACGAGCAGTACTTC
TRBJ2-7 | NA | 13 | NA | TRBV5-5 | CASSPIRSYEQYF | TGTGCCAGCAGCCCGATTCGCTCCTACGAGCAGTACTTC
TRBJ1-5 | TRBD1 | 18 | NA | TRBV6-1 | CASSPAWQGGYSNQPQHF | TGTGCCAGCAGCCCCGCGTGGCAGGGGGGTTATAGCAATCAGCCCCAGCATTTT
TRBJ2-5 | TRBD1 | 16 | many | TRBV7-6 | CASSFLTRTGQETQYF | TGTGCCAGCAGCTTTCTAACTCGGACAGGGCAAGAGACCCAGTACTTC
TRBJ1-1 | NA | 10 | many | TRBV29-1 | CSVMNTEAFF | TGCAGCGTTATGAACACTGAAGCTTTCTTT
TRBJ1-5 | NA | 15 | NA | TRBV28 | CASSPGYSSNQPQHF | TGTGCCAGCAGCCCAGGGTACTCAAGCAATCAGCCCCAGCATTTT